These 19 T cell receptor beta chains came from one sample sequenced in a study of blood T cell repertoires in COVID-19. Here immunoSEQ multiplex PCR was the method, and the copy in TCRdb shows in-frame clones only, minus some. The sample has around 200,000 clones, around four fifths seen once. Specimen: peripheral blood. The receptors were gathered from a woman between 35 and 50 years old with acute or convalescent COVID-19.

The genes are TRBV19 and TRBJ1-2; D gene uncertain. Germline assignment: CDR1 LNHDA and CDR2 SQIVND (reference sequence). CDR3 length equals 12 residues. Deletions cut 2 bases from V and 8 bases from J, with 9 bases between. CDR3 bases: TGTGCCAGTAGTATATCGGGATTAGGCTACACCTTC. Encoded protein: CASSISGLGYTF.

This chain joins TRBV11-3 and TRBJ1-2; TRBD1 might be the D (5 bases). Germline V gene lookup returns CDR1 SGHNT and CDR2 YENEEA. Trimming removed 2 bases at V and 1 base at J, with 8 bases between. The CDR3 loop spans 14 amino acids. The CDR3 DNA is TGTGCCAGCAGCTTACGACAGCTTAACTATGGCTACACCTTC. Translating gives CASSLRQLNYGYTF.

V gene TRBV29-1 combines with J gene TRBJ2-3, with 7 bases aligning to TRBD2. This CDR3 spans 14 amino acids. V was clipped by 5 bases and J by 5 bases; unmatched bases: 10. Germline CDR1 is SQVTM and CDR2 is ANQGSEA. The CDR3 nucleotides are TGCAGCGTTTCGGGGGGTGAGGTGAGAGATACGCAGTATTTT. As protein: CSVSGGEVRDTQYF.

The chain couples TRBV13 to TRBJ2-1; D gene uncertain. Germline V gene sequence: CDR1 PRHDT, CDR2 FYEKMQ (reference sequence). The V and J ends lost 1 base and 6 bases respectively, with 4 bases between them. The CDR3 length is 12 residues. The CDR3 bases are TGTGCCAGCAGCTTAGTCAGCAATGAGCAGTTCTTC. Its translation: CASSLVSNEQFF.

This clone was recorded at least ten times. Here the CDR3 DNA reads TGTGCCAGCAGTGTCGGTGAAGCTTTCTTT. Its protein product is CASSVGEAFF. The chain is built from TRBV2 and TRBJ1-1; D remains unclear. CDR3 length: 10 amino acids. V lost 4 bases and J lost 7, with 4 bases in between. CDR1 and CDR2 (germline): SNHLY, FYNNEI. Drawing the rest from reference TRBV2 and TRBJ1-1, the complete variable domain is EPEVTQTPSHQVTQMGQEVILRCVPISNHLYFYWYRQILGQKVEFLVSFYNNEISEKSEIFDDQFSVERPDGSNFTLKIRSTKLEDSAMYFCASSVGEAFFGQGTRLTVV.

This clone showed up just once. The chain is built from TRBV28 and TRBJ1-1; 9 bases are shared with TRBD1. Germline loops: CDR1 MDHEN, CDR2 SYDVKM. With V trimmed by 5 bases and J by 5 bases, 21 bases remained unmatched. CDR3 length equals 19 residues. The CDR3 DNA follows: TGTGCCAGCAGTCCAAACCGCGTTTATAGGACAGGGGAGGGGACTGAAGCTTTCTTT. Translating gives CASSPNRVYRTGEGTEAFF.

The rearrangement uses TRBV6-5 and TRBJ1-6; unclear D gene. The CDR3 runs to 14 residues. V lost 8 bases and J lost 4, with 12 bases in between. The germline V gene encodes CDR1 MNHEY and CDR2 SVGAGI. The CDR3 sequence is CASRSRRYNSPLHF. In DNA form, the CDR3 reads TGTGCCAGCCGCAGCAGGCGATATAATTCACCCCTCCACTTT.

The chain uses TRBV6-5 and TRBJ1-2; D is unresolved. The ends were cut back, 0 bases at V and 6 bases at J, with 8 bases in the middle. The germline V gene encodes CDR1 MNHEY and CDR2 SVGAGI. This CDR3 spans 13 amino acids. The CDR3 DNA reads TGTGCCAGCAGTTACTCGCCCCGCGATGGCTACACCTTC. The encoded protein is CASSYSPRDGYTF.

The chain couples TRBV5-6 to TRBJ1-1; 9 bases line up with TRBD1. Germline V gene data show CDR1 as SGHDT and CDR2 as YYEEEE. With V trimmed by 4 bases and J by 3 bases, 13 bases remained unmatched. The CDR3 length is 17 residues. This CDR3 reads CASSPRYYRGPDTEAFF. CDR3 bases: TGTGCCAGCAGCCCGAGATACTACAGGGGGCCGGACACTGAAGCTTTCTTT.

This clone came up a few times. This chain joins TRBV6-5 and TRBJ2-1; 9 bases fit TRBD2. There are 15 residues in the CDR3. Looked up from germline, CDR1 is MNHEY and CDR2 is SVGAGI. J was trimmed by 9 bases and V by 6 bases; bases with no gene match: 12. As DNA, the CDR3 is TGTGCCAGCAGCGAGCTAATTAGCGGGAGCGGTGAGCAGTTCTTC. Protein sequence: CASSELISGSGEQFF.

This sequence joins TRBV6-5 and TRBJ1-5; 7 positions agree with TRBD1. V lost 5 bases to trimming and J lost 6 bases; unmatched junction nucleotides: 10. Germline assignment: CDR1 MNHEY and CDR2 SVGAGI. This CDR3 region has 15 residues. CDR3 residues: CASSRTGAAGQPQHF. The CDR3 DNA follows: TGTGCCAGCAGTCGTACAGGGGCGGCGGGTCAGCCCCAGCATTTT.

This chain joins TRBV19 and TRBJ1-1; 11 nucleotides agree with TRBD1. Germline assignment: CDR1 LNHDA and CDR2 SQIVND (reference sequence). J lost 4 bases, V lost 3 bases, and 1 base had no gene match. The CDR3 is 14 residues long. CDR3 in amino acids: CASSMGQGGTEAFF. DNA for the CDR3: TGTGCCAGTAGTATGGGACAGGGGGGCACTGAAGCTTTCTTT. Variable domain in full (rest from reference TRBV19 and TRBJ1-1): DGGITQSPKYLFRKEGQNVTLSCEQNLNHDAMYWYRQDPGQGLRLIYYSQIVNDFQKGDIAEGYSVSREKKESFPLTVTSAQKNPTAFYLCASSMGQGGTEAFFGQGTRLTVV.

The chain uses TRBV6-6 and TRBJ1-6; 7 bases map to TRBD1. This CDR3 comprises 16 residues. Germline-derived CDR1 and CDR2 are MNHNY and SVGAGI (reference sequence). V was clipped by 5 bases and J by 8 bases; unmatched bases: 12. In nucleotides, the CDR3 is TGTGCCAGCAGTCGACGGACAGGCCTCAGGGATTCACCCCTCCACTTT. Its translation: CASSRRTGLRDSPLHF.

This CDR3 is CASSFPGAYNEQFF. The CDR3 nucleotides are TGTGCCAGCAGCTTCCCAGGGGCCTACAATGAGCAGTTCTTC. The rearrangement joins TRBV5-6 to TRBJ2-1; the D gene is possibly TRBD1 (6 bases). Germline CDR1 SGHDT, CDR2 YYEEEE. With 2 bases removed from V and 2 bases from J, the gap between germline ends came to 8 bases. There are 14 residues in the CDR3.

This chain connects TRBV28 to TRBJ1-4; 9 bases are a match to TRBD1. CDR1 MDHEN and CDR2 SYDVKM come from the germline V gene. This CDR3 comprises 17 residues. The junction had 10 bases not matched to a gene; V was cut back by 5 bases and J by 3 bases. DNA for the CDR3: TGTGCCAGCAGTGTACAGACAGGGGGGGACTCTAATGAAAAACTGTTTTTT. Translation: CASSVQTGGDSNEKLFF. Complete variable domain (other parts from reference TRBV28 and TRBJ1-4): DVKVTQSSRYLVKRTGEKVFLECVQDMDHENMFWYRQDPGLGLRLIYFSYDVKMKEKGDIPEGYSVSREKKERFSLILESASTNQTSMYLCASSVQTGGDSNEKLFFGSGTQLSVL.

The chain joins TRBV25-1 to TRBJ1-5; D unresolved. This CDR3 spans 13 amino acids. Trimming pared 4 bases from V and 2 bases from J, leaving 6 bases between. The germline gives CDR1 MGHDK, CDR2 SYGVNS. The CDR3 spells CASSGLGNQPQHF. In nucleotides, the CDR3 is TGTGCCAGCAGTGGGCTGGGCAATCAGCCCCAGCATTTT. Using reference TRBV25-1 and TRBJ1-5 for the parts outside the CDR3, the full variable domain is EADIYQTPRYLVIGTGKKITLECSQTMGHDKMYWYQQDPGMELHLIHYSYGVNSTEKGDLSSESTVSRIRTEHFPLTLESARPSHTSQYLCASSGLGNQPQHFGDGTRLSIL.

The chain joins TRBV3-1 (or the pseudogene TRBV3-2) to TRBJ2-7, with 7 bases aligning to TRBD2. The length of the CDR3 is 17 residues. Germline V gives CDR1 LGHDT, CDR2 YNNKEL (reference sequence). With 3 bases clipped from V and 9 bases from J, the junction kept 20 bases outside the gene matches. This CDR3 is CASSQNRGLGVDSGQYF. Written as DNA, the CDR3 is TGTGCCAGCAGCCAGAACCGCGGACTAGGAGTTGACTCAGGGCAGTACTTC.

This chain joins TRBV7-2 and TRBJ2-1, with 7 bases aligning to TRBD2. The length of the CDR3 is 13 residues. Germline values: CDR1 SGHTA, CDR2 FQGNSA. V lost 5 bases, J lost 10 bases, and 8 bases stayed unmatched. The CDR3 sequence: CASSPISSGEQFF. CDR3 nucleotide sequence: TGTGCCAGCAGCCCTATCTCTAGCGGAGAGCAGTTCTTC.

This clone appeared a single time. This chain connects TRBV7-3 to TRBJ2-1, with a weak D call TRBD2 (9 bases). V lost 5 bases, J lost 13 bases, and 36 bases lay in between. The V gene's germline CDR1 is SGHTA and CDR2 FQGTGA. The CDR3 is 19 amino acids. For the CDR3, the DNA is TGTGCCAGCAGCGATATAGGGGCTCACAGGGGGACTAGCCAGAATGTTCAGTTCTTC. It encodes CASSDIGAHRGTSQNVQFF.